The 12 T cell receptor beta chains below all came from one sample that was sequenced in a study of CD8+CD57+ T cells in acquired aplastic anemia. For CDR3 and TCR beta VDJ profiling, genomic DNA was the template used. TCRdb reprocessed the reads via MiXCR and lists one record per CDR3 protein. Found here are some 70,000 distinct CDR3 sequences, 54% of them singletons; the top ten hold about 8.9%. Sequencing was performed on sorted CD4+, CD8+, or CD8+CD57+ T cells (not recorded which) from PBMCs. The receptors come from a human donor in good health, serving as a control.

The chain combines TRBV15 with TRBJ2-7; D uncertain. The CDR3 consists of 14 residues. Germline V CDR1 and CDR2: LNHNV, YYDKDF (reference sequence). Trimming took 0 bases from V and 5 from J, leaving 11 bases between them. DNA for the CDR3: TGTGCCACCAGCAGAGATCGGTCATCTGACGAGCAGTACTTC. Its protein product is CATSRDRSSDEQYF.

J is TRBJ1-1 and V is TRBV15, with D possibly matching TRBD1 (5 bases). Germline-derived CDR1 and CDR2 are LNHNV and YYDKDF (reference sequence). V lost 5 bases and J 4 bases, leaving 17 bases between the germline ends. The CDR3 contains 15 residues. The CDR3 coding sequence is TGTGCCACCAGCCGTGGGGGTAAGCGAACCACTGAAGCTTTCTTT. This encodes CATSRGGKRTTEAFF.

Note on this clonotype: A read error may explain this, as a much larger clone is one base away. The chain joins TRBV4-1 to TRBJ2-1, with 11 bases aligning to TRBD2. CDR3 length equals 15 residues. Germline V gene sequence: CDR1 MGHRA, CDR2 YSYEKL. V dropped 4 bases and J dropped 5; count of bases not matched to a gene: 4. The CDR3 spells CASSRPGLADNEQFF. CDR3 sequence (DNA): TGCGCCAGCAGCCGACCGGGACTAGCGGACAATGAGCAGTTCTTC.

This clonotype was seen repeatedly, ten times or more. J is TRBJ1-2 and V is TRBV7-9, with D possibly matching TRBD1 (5 bases). The CDR3 covers 15 residues. The ends were cut back, 4 bases at V and 4 bases at J, with 16 bases in the middle. Germline V CDR1 and CDR2: SEHNR, FQNEAQ (reference sequence). The CDR3 DNA is TGTGCCAGCAGCTCGAGCCCGGGGCAGTCCTATGGCTACACCTTC. Translated: CASSSSPGQSYGYTF.

Concerning this clonotype itself: A much larger clone is a single base away; this may be a read error. A read error is likely, as this CDR3 ends without the conserved phenylalanine or tryptophan. The DNA is left out, because the CDR3 cannot be placed on it with certainty; the CDR3 is given as TCRdb lists it. The rearrangement links TRBV13 to TRBJ1-2; the table's D call, TRBD1, has no DNA check behind it. Germline V gene lookup returns CDR1 PRHDT and CDR2 FYEKMQ (reference sequence). Ends included, the CDR3 has 13 residues. Here the CDR3 reads CASSPQGFGGCTL.

This clonotype was observed many times. The rearrangement links TRBV6-1 to TRBJ1-1; TRBD1 matches at 8 bases. The V gene's germline CDR1 is MNHNS and CDR2 SASEGT. The trim removed 3 bases at V and 4 bases at J, leaving 1 base unmatched. The CDR3 contains 13 residues. CDR3 amino acids: CASSDTGGTEAFF. The CDR3, as DNA: TGTGCCAGCAGTGATACAGGGGGCACTGAAGCTTTCTTT.

This clonotype was found many times. The gene calls are TRBV4-1 and TRBJ2-3, with 9 positions matching TRBD2. Germline-derived CDR1 and CDR2 are MGHRA and YSYEKL. The CDR3 is 17 residues long. J gave up 1 base and V 0 bases, and 5 bases lay outside the gene matches. The chain's CDR3 is CASSQDETSGRTDTQYF. The CDR3 nucleotides read TGCGCCAGCAGCCAAGACGAGACTAGCGGTCGCACAGATACGCAGTATTTT.

J is TRBJ2-5 and V is TRBV10-3, with 8 bases fitting TRBD2. Looked up from germline, CDR1 is ENHRY and CDR2 is SYGVKD. This CDR3 is built from 14 residues. V was clipped by 2 bases and J by 5 bases; unmatched bases: 4. The CDR3 DNA reads TGTGCCATCAGTGAGACTAGCGGTGGGGAGACCCAGTACTTC. Translation gives CAISETSGGETQYF.

The V and J genes are TRBV12-3 or TRBV12-4 and TRBJ2-1, with TRBD2 matching 10 bases. Trimming removed 6 bases from V and 0 bases from J; junction bases left unmatched: 5. This CDR3 has 16 residues. In DNA, the CDR3 is TGTGCCAGCAGAGGTAGCGGGAGGAACTCCTACAATGAGCAGTTCTTC. This gives the protein CASRGSGRNSYNEQFF.

The rearrangement uses TRBV30 and TRBJ2-1; 12 bases fit TRBD1. Germline V CDR1 and CDR2: GTSNPN, SVGIG (reference sequence). Trimming at V came to 2 bases and at J to 5 bases, leaving 4 bases not matched to a gene. This CDR3 comprises 15 residues. The chain's CDR3 is CAWSPGQGAHNEQFF. The DNA of the CDR3 is TGTGCCTGGAGTCCGGGACAGGGGGCGCACAATGAGCAGTTCTTC.

V gene TRBV15 combines with J gene TRBJ2-2; 9 bases map to TRBD1. The CDR3 length is 16 residues. CDR1 and CDR2 (germline): LNHNV, YYDKDF (reference sequence). V was pared by 3 bases and J by 5 bases, with 7 bases of the junction left unmatched. The CDR3 protein is CATSRGTGRRTGELFF. The CDR3 DNA reads as TGTGCCACCAGCAGGGGGACAGGGCGTAGGACCGGGGAGCTGTTTTTT.

V is TRBV25-1 and J is TRBJ2-7; TRBD2 is a possible D gene (5 bases). The germline CDR1 and CDR2 sequences are MGHDK and SYGVNS. CDR3 length: 12 residues. V was pared by 5 bases and J by 12 bases, with 17 bases between. The CDR3 region has the DNA TGTGCCAGCAGTCCCGAGGGATATTCGTTGTACTTC. Protein product: CASSPEGYSLYF.